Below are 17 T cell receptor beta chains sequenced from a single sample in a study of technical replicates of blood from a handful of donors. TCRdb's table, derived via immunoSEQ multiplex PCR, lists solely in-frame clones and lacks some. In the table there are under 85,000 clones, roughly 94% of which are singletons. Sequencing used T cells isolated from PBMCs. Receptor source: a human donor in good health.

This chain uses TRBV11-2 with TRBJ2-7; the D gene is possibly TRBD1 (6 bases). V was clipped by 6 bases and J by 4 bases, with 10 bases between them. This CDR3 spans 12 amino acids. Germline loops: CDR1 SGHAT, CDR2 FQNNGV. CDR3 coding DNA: TGTGCCAGCAGGGAGGACAGTTACGAGCAGTACTTC. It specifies CASREDSYEQYF.

CDR3 region: CASSEASASGSHEQYF. The CDR3 DNA is TGTGCCAGCAGTGAAGCATCGGCTAGCGGGAGCCACGAGCAGTACTTC. The chain couples TRBV6-1 to TRBJ2-7; 10 nucleotides align to TRBD2. Germline assignment: CDR1 MNHNS and CDR2 SASEGT. J gave up 5 bases and V 0 bases, and 7 bases lay outside the gene matches. The CDR3 sequence is 16 residues long.

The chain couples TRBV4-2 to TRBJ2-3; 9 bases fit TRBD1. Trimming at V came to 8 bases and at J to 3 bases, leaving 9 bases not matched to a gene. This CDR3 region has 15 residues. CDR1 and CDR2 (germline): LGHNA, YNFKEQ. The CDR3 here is CASGMDRGVTDTQYF. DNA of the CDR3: TGTGCCAGCGGCATGGACAGGGGAGTTACAGATACGCAGTATTTT.

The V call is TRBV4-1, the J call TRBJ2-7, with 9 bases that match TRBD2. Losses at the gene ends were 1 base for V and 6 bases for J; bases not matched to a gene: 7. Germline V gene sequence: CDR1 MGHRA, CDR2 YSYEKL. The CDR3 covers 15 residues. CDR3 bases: TGCGCCAGCAGCCAAGTGAAACTAGCGGGTGTCGAGCAGTACTTC. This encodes CASSQVKLAGVEQYF.

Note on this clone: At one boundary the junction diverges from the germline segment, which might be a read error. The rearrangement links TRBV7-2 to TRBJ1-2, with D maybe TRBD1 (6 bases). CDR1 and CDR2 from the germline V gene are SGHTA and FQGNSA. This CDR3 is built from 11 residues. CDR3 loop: CASSEDRPYAF. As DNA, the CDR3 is TGTGCCAGCAGCGAAGACAGGCCCTACGCCTTC.

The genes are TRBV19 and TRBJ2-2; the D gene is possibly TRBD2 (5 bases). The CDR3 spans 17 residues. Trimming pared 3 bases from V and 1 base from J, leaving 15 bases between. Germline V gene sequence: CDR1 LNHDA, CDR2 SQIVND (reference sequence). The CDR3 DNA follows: TGTGCCAGTAGTATGCCCCCGGGGTTGCAGAACACCGGGGAGCTGTTTTTT. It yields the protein CASSMPPGLQNTGELFF.

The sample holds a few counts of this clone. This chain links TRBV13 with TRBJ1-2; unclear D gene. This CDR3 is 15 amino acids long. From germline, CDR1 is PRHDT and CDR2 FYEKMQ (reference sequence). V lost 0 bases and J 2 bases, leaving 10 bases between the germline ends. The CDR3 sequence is CASSLGPGRNYGYTF. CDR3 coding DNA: TGTGCCAGCAGCTTAGGTCCAGGAAGAAACTATGGCTACACCTTC.

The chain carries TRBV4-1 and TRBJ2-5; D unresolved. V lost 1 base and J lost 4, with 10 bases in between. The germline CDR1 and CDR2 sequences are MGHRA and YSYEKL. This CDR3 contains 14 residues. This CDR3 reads CASSQGVPGETQYF. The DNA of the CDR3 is TGCGCCAGCAGCCAAGGGGTCCCGGGAGAGACCCAGTACTTC.

This CDR3 reads CASSESTQGQYF. In DNA form, the CDR3 reads TGCGCCAGCAGTGAGTCGACTCAAGGGCAGTACTTC. The V call is TRBV10-1, the J call TRBJ2-7; D remains unclear. Germline V gives CDR1 WNHNN, CDR2 SYGVQD (reference sequence). There are 12 residues in the CDR3. V lost 0 bases to trimming and J lost 9 bases, with 9 bases between them.

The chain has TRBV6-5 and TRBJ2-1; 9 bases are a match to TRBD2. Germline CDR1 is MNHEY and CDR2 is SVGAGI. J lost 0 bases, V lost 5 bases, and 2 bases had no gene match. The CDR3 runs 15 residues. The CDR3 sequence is CASSLSGSSYNEQFF. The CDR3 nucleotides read TGTGCCAGCAGTCTTAGCGGGAGCTCCTACAATGAGCAGTTCTTC.

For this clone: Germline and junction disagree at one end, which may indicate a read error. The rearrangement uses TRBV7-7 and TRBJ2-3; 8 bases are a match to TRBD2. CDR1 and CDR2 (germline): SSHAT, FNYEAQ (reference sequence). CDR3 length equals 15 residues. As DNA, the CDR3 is TGTGCTAGCAGCTTGTCTAAGCGGGGGACAGATACGCAGTATTTT. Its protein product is CASSLSKRGTDTQYF.

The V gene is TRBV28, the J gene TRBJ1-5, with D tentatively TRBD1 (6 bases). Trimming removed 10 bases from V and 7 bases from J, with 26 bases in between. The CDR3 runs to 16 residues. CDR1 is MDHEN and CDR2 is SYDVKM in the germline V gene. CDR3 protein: CATGVVDSGGGQPQHF. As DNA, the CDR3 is TGTGCCACCGGCGTCGTCGACTCCGGGGGGGGCCAGCCCCAGCATTTT.

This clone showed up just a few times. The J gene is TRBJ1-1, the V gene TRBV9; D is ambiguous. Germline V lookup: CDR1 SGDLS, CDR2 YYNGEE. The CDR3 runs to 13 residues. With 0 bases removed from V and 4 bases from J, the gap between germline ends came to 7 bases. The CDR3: CASSVVSTTEAFF. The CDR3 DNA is TGTGCCAGCAGCGTAGTTAGTACCACTGAAGCTTTCTTT. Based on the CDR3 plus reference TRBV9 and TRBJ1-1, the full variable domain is DSGVTQTPKHLITATGQRVTLRCSPRSGDLSVYWYQQSLDQGLQFLIQYYNGEERAKGNILERFSAQQFPDLHSELNLSSLELGDSALYFCASSVVSTTEAFFGQGTRLTVV.

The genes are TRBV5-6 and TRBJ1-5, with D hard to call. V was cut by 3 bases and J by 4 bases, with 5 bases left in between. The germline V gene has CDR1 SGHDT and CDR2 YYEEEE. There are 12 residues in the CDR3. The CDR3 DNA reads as TGTGCCAGCAGCTCCAATAATCAGCCCCAGCATTTT. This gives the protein CASSSNNQPQHF.

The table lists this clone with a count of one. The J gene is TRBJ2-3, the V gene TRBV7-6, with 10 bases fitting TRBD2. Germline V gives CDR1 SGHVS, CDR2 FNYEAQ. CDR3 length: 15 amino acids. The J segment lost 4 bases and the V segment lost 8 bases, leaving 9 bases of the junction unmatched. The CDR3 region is CASGWSGGVADTQYF. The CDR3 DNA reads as TGTGCCAGCGGCTGGAGCGGGGGGGTGGCAGATACGCAGTATTTT.

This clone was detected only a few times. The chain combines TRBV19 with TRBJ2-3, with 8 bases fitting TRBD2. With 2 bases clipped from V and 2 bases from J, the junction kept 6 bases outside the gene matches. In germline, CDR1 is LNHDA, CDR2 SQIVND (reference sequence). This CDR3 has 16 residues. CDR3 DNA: TGTGCCAGTAGTATATCGATAGCGGGACCCACAGATACGCAGTATTTT. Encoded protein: CASSISIAGPTDTQYF.

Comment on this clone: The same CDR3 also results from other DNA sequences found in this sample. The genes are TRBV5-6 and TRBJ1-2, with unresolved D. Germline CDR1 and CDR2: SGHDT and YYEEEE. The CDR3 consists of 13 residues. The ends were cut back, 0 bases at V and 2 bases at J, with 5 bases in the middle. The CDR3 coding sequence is TGTGCCAGCAGCTTGGGGCAGAACTATGGCTACACCTTC. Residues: CASSLGQNYGYTF.